This T cell receptor beta chain was sequenced for a study of blood T cell repertoires in COVID-19. Study-level information: Acute and convalescent COVID-19 samples came from the United States, Italy and Spain. PBMCs, B-cell-depleted T cells, or T cells were the source of the cDNA or gDNA that made up the material.

Original processing notes: It was from reference gene primer amplification that nucleated cell counts were estimated. The assay was immunoSEQ multiplex PCR, and TCRdb's table has in-frame clones only and misses some. V and J calls and clone size follow that table, whereas D and trimming were derived from the DNA. Here the sample spans 50,000 to 55,000 clones, about 90% being singletons. This clone has a handful of counts. This CDR3 has 15 residues. Germline assignment: CDR1 MNHEY and CDR2 SVGAGI. V lost 6 bases, J lost 6 bases, and 9 bases stayed unmatched. The source of this sequence is a human donor with active COVID-19. The donor label of this sample is uncertain. Sequencing was done on a sample of peripheral blood. The rearrangement joins TRBV6-5 to TRBJ1-1, with 11 bases identical to TRBD1. CDR3 nucleotide sequence: TGTGCCAGCAGGCGCGGGACAGGGGGTTTCCCTGAAGCTTTCTTT. Translation: CASRRGTGGFPEAFF.